Following are 23 T cell receptor beta chains from one sample sequenced in a study of beta chain features in type 1 diabetes (dated by TCRdb to between 2018 and 2020). Receptor libraries were prepared by the immunoSEQ multiplex PCR assay. The High Capacity cDNA Reverse Transcription Kit was used to reverse transcribe all of the isolated RNA, meaning that expressed TCRB transcripts were what got sequenced. TCRdb obtained this table from immuneACCESS and retained in-frame rearrangements with V and J assigned. These tables miss some clones; where compared with another copy, unresolved V genes account for less than half of the shortfall, and the remainder is unexplained. A total of almost 350,000 clones appear in this sample, less than 10% of them only once. Clones ranked in the top ten supply 0.44% of the sample. Sequencing input: central memory CD4+ T cells from blood. The receptors shown here come from a woman aged 18 to 35 in good health.

Only a few counts were recorded for this clone. The gene calls are TRBV6-5 and TRBJ2-3; TRBD2 might be the D (6 bases). This CDR3 is built from 14 residues. Germline V CDR1 and CDR2: MNHEY, SVGAGI. The germline V and J ends were trimmed by 4 bases and 2 bases, with 10 bases remaining between them. CDR3 sequence (DNA): TGTGCCAGCAGTTTTAGCGGCTCCACAGATACGCAGTATTTT. Its translation: CASSFSGSTDTQYF.

This clone showed up just a few times. This rearrangement joins TRBV7-2 to TRBJ2-1; no definite D call. V shed 3 bases and J shed 1 base, with 10 bases lying between them. The CDR3 loop spans 15 amino acids. CDR1 is SGHTA, CDR2 FQGNSA, per germline. The CDR3 DNA reads TGTGCCAGCAGCTTTAGTCGGTATTCCTACAATGAGCAGTTCTTC. Translating it yields CASSFSRYSYNEQFF.

The chain couples TRBV7-8 to TRBJ1-4; D remains ambiguous. The CDR3 totals 17 residues. V lost 1 base to trimming and J lost 0 bases, with 12 bases between them. CDR1 SGHVS and CDR2 FQNEAQ come from the germline V gene. CDR3 coding DNA: TGTGCCAGCAGCTTAGGTCGACGCGGAGCAACTAATGAAAAACTGTTTTTT. Protein: CASSLGRRGATNEKLFF.

This clone was seen more than once but under ten times. The genes are TRBV10-2 and TRBJ1-1; no clear D gene. The CDR3 consists of 15 residues. The germline gives CDR1 WSHSY, CDR2 SAAADI. The V end was cut by 2 bases, the J end by 3 bases, with 13 bases between. The CDR3 region is CASSEGPPGYTEAFF. The CDR3 DNA is TGCGCCAGCAGTGAGGGCCCCCCTGGATACACTGAAGCTTTCTTT.

This clone was observed a handful of times. CDR3 sequence reads: CASSLANIAVSSYNEQFF. DNA for the CDR3: TGTGCCAGCAGCTTAGCGAATATCGCGGTGAGCTCCTACAATGAGCAGTTCTTC. This rearrangement joins TRBV7-2 to TRBJ2-1, with unresolved D. The germline V and J ends were trimmed by 0 bases and 0 bases, with 15 bases remaining between them. The CDR3 has 18 amino acids. Germline V gene data show CDR1 as SGHTA and CDR2 as FQGNSA.

This clone came up a few times. This chain links TRBV18 with TRBJ2-2; D call uncertain. The V gene lost 0 bases and the J gene lost 3 bases, with 8 bases spanning the gap. Per germline, CDR1 KGHSH and CDR2 LQKENI. The CDR3 is 15 residues long. The CDR3: CASSPPFVDTGELFF. CDR3 nucleotide sequence: TGTGCCAGCTCACCACCTTTTGTGGACACCGGGGAGCTGTTTTTT.

CDR3 DNA sequence: TGTGCCAGCAGCTTAAGTTCGGCAGGCAATGAGCAGTTCTTC. Protein sequence: CASSLSSAGNEQFF. The V call is TRBV11-1, the J call TRBJ2-1; the D is unclear. V was pared by 2 bases and J by 6 bases, with 11 bases between. This CDR3 comprises 14 residues. Germline CDR1 is SGHAT and CDR2 is FQDESV (reference sequence). The full variable domain, completed using reference TRBV11-1 and TRBJ2-1, is EAEVAQSPRYKITEKSQAVAFWCDPISGHATLYWYRQILGQGPELLVQFQDESVVDDSQLPKDRFSAERLKGVDSTLKIQPAELGDSAMYLCASSLSSAGNEQFFGPGTRLTVL.

This clone was observed a handful of times. For the CDR3, the DNA is TGTGCCAGCAGCTTTATTCGGGGGGACAATGAGCAGTTCTTC. Translated: CASSFIRGDNEQFF. V and J are TRBV7-2 and TRBJ2-1; 7 bases match TRBD2. With 3 bases clipped from V and 5 bases from J, the junction kept 4 bases outside the gene matches. The CDR3 is made up of 14 amino acids. The germline CDR1 and CDR2 sequences are SGHTA and FQGNSA.

This clone was detected ten times or more. The chain carries TRBV7-9 and TRBJ2-1; TRBD2 matches 9 bases. This CDR3 comprises 15 residues. Germline CDR1 is SEHNR and CDR2 is FQNEAQ (reference sequence). The trim removed 1 base at V and 9 bases at J, leaving 7 bases unmatched. CDR3 nucleotide sequence: TGTGCCAGCAGCTTAGAAAGCGGGAGGTTCAGTGAGCAGTTCTTC. Its translation is CASSLESGRFSEQFF.

This clone showed up many times. This chain uses TRBV4-2 with TRBJ2-7, with D unresolved. CDR1 and CDR2 from the germline V gene are LGHNA and YNFKEQ. This CDR3 has 14 amino acids. V lost 4 bases and J 5 bases, leaving 15 bases between the germline ends. CDR3 bases: TGTGCCAGCAGCCCGCAGGTGCTGGTCGACGAGCAGTACTTC. This encodes CASSPQVLVDEQYF.

CDR3 nucleotides: TGTGCCAGCTCACCGGGACAGGGGGATCAGCCCCAGCATTTT. It yields the protein CASSPGQGDQPQHF. The chain links TRBV18 to TRBJ1-5, with 11 bases lining up with TRBD1. Germline V CDR1 and CDR2: KGHSH, LQKENI. This CDR3 comprises 14 residues. Trimming at V came to 3 bases and at J to 5 bases, leaving 0 bases not matched to a gene. Using reference TRBV18 and TRBJ1-5 for the parts outside the CDR3, the full variable domain is NAGVMQNPRHLVRRRGQEARLRCSPMKGHSHVYWYRQLPEEGLKFMVYLQKENIIDESGMPKERFSAEFPKEGPSILRIQQVVRGDSAAYFCASSPGQGDQPQHFGDGTRLSIL.

The CDR3 spells CASSQDSGRAVTGELFF. Here the CDR3 DNA reads TGTGCCAGCAGCCAAGATAGCGGGAGGGCCGTCACCGGGGAGCTGTTTTTT. The chain combines TRBV4-2 with TRBJ2-2; TRBD2 aligns across 11 bases. The CDR3 is 17 residues long. The ends lost 0 bases at V and 4 bases at J; junction bases unmatched: 4. Germline CDR1 reads LGHNA; CDR2 reads YNFKEQ.

This clone was counted between two and nine times. This rearrangement joins TRBV28 to TRBJ1-2, with 9 bases lining up with TRBD1. This CDR3 region has 13 residues. Germline CDR1 MDHEN, CDR2 SYDVKM. Germline trimming cut 7 bases from V and 4 bases from J; bases unmatched to any gene: 4. This CDR3 is CASTKDRGYGYTF. CDR3 coding DNA: TGTGCCAGCACCAAGGACAGGGGCTATGGCTACACCTTC.

Comment on this clone: This sample includes further DNA sequences coding for the same CDR3. V usage is TRBV28 and J usage is TRBJ2-1; D remains unclear. The CDR3 has 11 residues. From germline, CDR1 is MDHEN and CDR2 SYDVKM. V dropped 1 base and J dropped 7 bases, with 2 bases sitting between them. CDR3 coding DNA: TGTGCCAGCAGTTTATATAATGAGCAGTTCTTC. Protein product: CASSLYNEQFF.

Only a few counts were recorded for this clone. The rearrangement uses TRBV14 and TRBJ2-7, with 8 bases fitting TRBD2. From germline, CDR1 is SGHDN and CDR2 FVKESK. CDR3 length equals 15 residues. Germline trimming cut 5 bases from V and 7 bases from J; bases unmatched to any gene: 13. The CDR3 sequence is CASSMGTGTRIEQYF. CDR3 nucleotides: TGTGCCAGCAGCATGGGAACCGGGACTAGAATTGAGCAGTACTTC.

This clone was picked up a small number of times. This chain connects TRBV14 to TRBJ2-2; 7 nucleotides align to TRBD1. Germline V CDR1 and CDR2: SGHDN, FVKESK. V shed 3 bases and J 7 bases; nucleotides not matched to a gene: 5. CDR3 length: 14 residues. The CDR3 DNA sequence: TGTGCCAGCAGCCACCGGACAGGCGGCGGGGAGCTGTTTTTT. Amino acids: CASSHRTGGGELFF.

V usage is TRBV4-2 and J usage is TRBJ2-1; 7 nucleotides align to TRBD2. The CDR3 has 17 amino acids. The J segment lost 4 bases and the V segment lost 1 base, leaving 10 bases of the junction unmatched. Germline CDR1 and CDR2: LGHNA and YNFKEQ. CDR3 coding DNA: TGTGCCAGCAGCCAAGCCCAGCGGGATTCAAGTTACAATGAGCAGTTCTTC. It codes for CASSQAQRDSSYNEQFF.

This clone was seen a few times. The chain links TRBV7-9 to TRBJ2-5, with 8 positions matching TRBD1. This CDR3 contains 15 residues. Germline V gene data show CDR1 as SEHNR and CDR2 as FQNEAQ (reference sequence). The junction had 9 bases not matched to a gene; V was cut back by 5 bases and J by 4 bases. The CDR3 is CASSLGTGGRETQYF. The CDR3 DNA reads as TGTGCCAGCAGCCTTGGGACAGGAGGGCGAGAGACCCAGTACTTC.

The chain recombines TRBV7-2 with TRBJ2-1; 9 nucleotides match TRBD1. Germline lookup yields CDR1 SGHTA and CDR2 FQGNSA. The CDR3 is 16 amino acids. Trimming cost V 4 bases and J 5 bases; bases outside gene matches: 9. CDR3 amino acids: CASSSRPGQGDNEQFF. As DNA, the CDR3 is TGTGCCAGCAGCTCTAGACCGGGACAGGGAGACAATGAGCAGTTCTTC.

This chain links TRBV6-1 with TRBJ2-1; 9 bases map to TRBD2. Germline V lookup: CDR1 MNHNS, CDR2 SASEGT. The CDR3 length is 16 residues. The J segment lost 1 base and the V segment lost 0 bases, leaving 1 base of the junction unmatched. The CDR3 loop is CASSEALAGSYNEQFF. As DNA, the CDR3 is TGTGCCAGCAGTGAAGCCCTAGCGGGATCCTACAATGAGCAGTTCTTC.

This clone has a handful of counts. The chain carries TRBV7-9 and TRBJ2-1, with TRBD2 matching over 9 bases. The CDR3 is made up of 16 amino acids. The germline gives CDR1 SEHNR, CDR2 FQNEAQ (reference sequence). The junction had 14 bases not matched to a gene; V was cut back by 6 bases and J by 8 bases. The CDR3 nucleotides are TGTGCCAGCAGATCAAGGCCGGGACTAGCTTCGGATGAGCAGTTCTTC. Translation gives CASRSRPGLASDEQFF. Full variable domain (outside the CDR3, taken from reference TRBV7-9 and TRBJ2-1): DTGVSQNPRHKITKRGQNVTFRCDPISEHNRLYWYRQTLGQGPEFLTYFQNEAQLEKSRLLSDRFSAERPKGSFSTLEIQRTEQGDSAMYLCASRSRPGLASDEQFFGPGTRLTVL.

V is TRBV6-5 and J is TRBJ1-5; 9 bases map to TRBD1. V shed 6 bases and J 4 bases; nucleotides not matched to a gene: 7. The CDR3 is 15 amino acids. CDR1 is MNHEY, CDR2 SVGAGI, per germline. CDR3 amino acids: CASRAGTGTNQPQHF. DNA of the CDR3: TGTGCCAGCAGGGCCGGGACAGGGACGAATCAGCCCCAGCATTTT.

The chain uses TRBV14 and TRBJ2-2, with 12 bases identical to TRBD2. Germline lookup yields CDR1 SGHDN and CDR2 FVKESK. This CDR3 has 17 amino acids. Losses at the gene ends were 6 bases for V and 5 bases for J; bases not matched to a gene: 10. DNA for the CDR3: TGTGCCAGCAGTCAGACTAGCGGGAGTGTTAGGACCGGGGAGCTGTTTTTT. Its protein is CASSQTSGSVRTGELFF.